This passage covers 18 T cell receptor beta chains from one sample sequenced in a study of cytomegalovirus exposure and HLA in healthy donors. 60 Vbeta and 13 Jbeta primers were used in PCR. Only in-frame clones appear in the TCRdb table, and some are missing; sequencing was by immunoSEQ multiplex PCR. The repertoire holds under 150,000 clones, with 65% to 90% as singletons. The specimen was PBMCs. Receptors were obtained from a male donor in good health and CMV-seropositive.

This clone was recorded a few times. V usage is TRBV28 and J usage is TRBJ1-1; D gene uncertain. This CDR3 spans 17 amino acids. CDR1 and CDR2 (germline): MDHEN, SYDVKM. The V gene lost 2 bases and the J gene lost 2 bases, with 18 bases spanning the gap. The CDR3 sequence is CASSLREGPLQNTEAFF. The DNA of the CDR3 is TGTGCCAGCAGTTTACGGGAGGGCCCCCTTCAAAACACTGAAGCTTTCTTT.

The chain couples TRBV21-1 to TRBJ1-1; TRBD1 was called by the table and not checked on the DNA. TRBV21-1 is an annotated pseudogene. The CDR3 covers 16 residues. The CDR3 here is CARDLGPGQGDTEAFF. CDR3 nucleotide sequence: TGTGCCAGAGACCTCGGCCCGGGACAGGGTGACACTGAAGCTTTCTTT.

In its sample, this clone was seen once. The chain couples TRBV10-3 to TRBJ2-7; maybe TRBD2 (6 bases). The CDR3 extends over 15 amino acids. Trimming pared 6 bases from V and 4 bases from J, leaving 19 bases between. Germline-derived CDR1 and CDR2 are ENHRY and SYGVKD. The CDR3 loop reads CAIRPTGSGAYEQYF. The DNA for the CDR3 is TGTGCCATCAGACCCACCGGGAGCGGAGCATACGAGCAGTACTTC.

The rearrangement links TRBV5-5 to TRBJ2-5; D is undetermined. This CDR3 is 14 amino acids long. The germline gives CDR1 SGHKS, CDR2 YYEKEE (reference sequence). V was pared by 0 bases and J by 5 bases, with 11 bases between. For the CDR3, the DNA is TGTGCCAGCAGCTTGGTTCTCTTCAGGGAGACCCAGTACTTC. Translated: CASSLVLFRETQYF.

As for this clone: An end of the junction does not agree with germline; a read error may underlie this. This sample includes further DNA sequences coding for the same CDR3. The V gene is TRBV5-8, the J gene TRBJ2-7; TRBD2 agrees at 8 bases. Germline CDR1 and CDR2: SGHTS and YDEGEE. CDR3 length: 15 amino acids. This CDR3 reads CASSLGIAGIWEQYF. The CDR3 DNA follows: TGCGCCAGCAGCCTGGGTATAGCGGGAATTTGGGAGCAGTACTTC.

This sequence joins TRBV19 and TRBJ2-1; TRBD2 is a possible D gene (5 bases). V was cut by 11 bases and J by 0 bases, with 17 bases left in between. The CDR3 sequence is 15 residues long. Germline V CDR1 and CDR2: LNHDA, SQIVND (reference sequence). CDR3 DNA sequence: TGTGCCTCCAGACACCGGGGAAGCTCCTACAATGAGCAGTTCTTC. It codes for CASRHRGSSYNEQFF.

This chain links TRBV7-3 with TRBJ1-1; 10 bases align to TRBD1. V lost 5 bases to trimming and J lost 5 bases; unmatched junction nucleotides: 5. The CDR3 is 14 amino acids. Germline lookup yields CDR1 SGHTA and CDR2 FQGTGA. CDR3 region: CASSPGTGVTEAFF. The DNA for the CDR3 is TGTGCCAGCAGCCCAGGGACAGGGGTTACTGAAGCTTTCTTT.

This rearrangement joins TRBV28 to TRBJ2-4, with 12 bases fitting TRBD1. With V trimmed by 5 bases and J by 8 bases, 7 bases remained unmatched. From germline, CDR1 is MDHEN and CDR2 SYDVKM. This CDR3 comprises 15 residues. The CDR3 DNA follows: TGTGCCAGCAGTCCTGGGACAGGGGGCGGATACATTCAGTACTTC. Protein: CASSPGTGGGYIQYF.

This sequence joins TRBV25-1 and TRBJ2-5; no clear D. Germline loops: CDR1 MGHDK, CDR2 SYGVNS. This CDR3 has 11 amino acids. Trimming took 5 bases from V and 5 from J, leaving 6 bases between them. The chain's CDR3 is CASSSRETQYF. CDR3 in DNA: TGTGCCAGCAGTTCCCGTGAGACCCAGTACTTC.

This clone was counted once. V gene TRBV7-9 combines with J gene TRBJ2-2, with a weak D call TRBD1 (6 bases). Trimming shortened V by 2 bases and J by 6 bases, and 16 bases separated the two germline ends. Germline CDR1 and CDR2: SEHNR and FQNEAQ (reference sequence). CDR3 size: 16 residues. This CDR3 is CASSLRRDTRAGELFF. CDR3 DNA: TGTGCCAGCAGCTTACGCCGGGACACCAGGGCCGGGGAGCTGTTTTTT. The full variable domain, completed using reference TRBV7-9 and TRBJ2-2, is DTGVSQNPRHKITKRGQNVTFRCDPISEHNRLYWYRQTLGQGPEFLTYFQNEAQLEKSRLLSDRFSAERPKGSFSTLEIQRTEQGDSAMYLCASSLRRDTRAGELFFGEGSRLTVL.

The V and J genes are TRBV29-1 and TRBJ1-1; TRBD1 aligns across 8 bases. The V gene's germline CDR1 is SQVTM and CDR2 ANQGSEA. The V gene end was trimmed by 7 bases and the J gene end by 0 bases; junction bases not matched to a gene: 7. CDR3 size: 14 residues. CDR3 sequence: CSARTGLMNTEAFF. CDR3 nucleotides: TGCAGCGCTCGGACAGGGCTTATGAACACTGAAGCTTTCTTT. Looking up the rest from reference TRBV29-1 and TRBJ1-1 gives the full variable domain: SAVISQKPSRDICQRGTSLTIQCQVDSQVTMMFWYRQQPGQSLTLIATANQGSEATYESGFVIDKFPISRPNLTFSTLTVSNMSPEDSSIYLCSARTGLMNTEAFFGQGTRLTVV.

This chain links TRBV30 with TRBJ2-6; a possible D gene is TRBD1 (5 bases). The CDR3 is 15 amino acids. Germline V gives CDR1 GTSNPN, CDR2 SVGIG (reference sequence). V was trimmed by 5 bases and J by 0 bases, leaving 11 bases between them. CDR3 DNA: TGTGCCTGGGTGAAGGGGAACTCTGGGGCCAACGTCCTGACTTTC. This sequence encodes CAWVKGNSGANVLTF.

V is TRBV10-3 and J is TRBJ1-1; possibly TRBD1 for D (5 bases). Germline loops: CDR1 ENHRY, CDR2 SYGVKD. This CDR3 is 13 amino acids long. V lost 6 bases, J lost 1 base, and 9 bases lay in between. The CDR3 DNA sequence: TGTGCCATCAGGCCGGGGGAGAACACTGAAGCTTTCTTT. This codes for CAIRPGENTEAFF.

The J gene is TRBJ1-5, the V gene TRBV7-2; D ambiguous. V dropped 5 bases and J dropped 0 bases, with 5 bases sitting between them. CDR3 length: 13 amino acids. Looked up from germline, CDR1 is SGHTA and CDR2 is FQGNSA. The CDR3 nucleotides read TGTGCCAGCAGCCCAGGTAGCAATCAGCCCCAGCATTTT. This translates into CASSPGSNQPQHF.

This clone has only a few counts. The chain carries TRBV18 and TRBJ2-3; 7 positions match TRBD1. The CDR3 totals 12 residues. With V trimmed by 7 bases and J by 10 bases, 8 bases remained unmatched. Germline V gene lookup returns CDR1 KGHSH and CDR2 LQKENI. Here the CDR3 DNA reads TGTGCCAGCTTTATCGAACAGGGGCCGCAGTATTTT. Translation gives CASFIEQGPQYF.

The rearrangement uses TRBV6-6 and TRBJ2-5, with 7 bases identical to TRBD2. Germline CDR1 and CDR2: MNHNY and SVGAGI (reference sequence). The junction had 9 bases not matched to a gene; V was cut back by 6 bases and J by 8 bases. This CDR3 contains 13 residues. In DNA, the CDR3 is TGTGCCAGCAGCCGCCCTAGCGGCCGAACCCAGTACTTC. Translation: CASSRPSGRTQYF.

V is TRBV5-1 and J is TRBJ2-7; TRBD2 matches at 11 bases. CDR1 and CDR2 (germline): SGHRS, YFSETQ. V was pared by 3 bases and J by 2 bases, with 4 bases of the junction left unmatched. This CDR3 is 15 amino acids long. The CDR3 here is CASSSTSGAAYEQYF. CDR3 in DNA: TGCGCCAGCAGCTCGACTAGCGGGGCCGCCTACGAGCAGTACTTC. The whole variable domain, remainder taken from reference TRBV5-1 and TRBJ2-7, is KAGVTQTPRYLIKTRGQQVTLSCSPISGHRSVSWYQQTPGQGLQFLFEYFSETQRNKGNFPGRFSGRQFSNSRSEMNVSTLELGDSALYLCASSSTSGAAYEQYFGPGTRLTVT.

V and J are TRBV18 and TRBJ2-2, with D tentatively TRBD2 (5 bases). Germline values: CDR1 KGHSH, CDR2 LQKENI. V was pared by 0 bases and J by 4 bases, with 12 bases between. The CDR3 is made up of 16 amino acids. The CDR3 here is CASSPPTGTGTGELFF. The CDR3 DNA reads TGTGCCAGCTCACCACCGACGGGAACGGGCACCGGGGAGCTGTTTTTT.